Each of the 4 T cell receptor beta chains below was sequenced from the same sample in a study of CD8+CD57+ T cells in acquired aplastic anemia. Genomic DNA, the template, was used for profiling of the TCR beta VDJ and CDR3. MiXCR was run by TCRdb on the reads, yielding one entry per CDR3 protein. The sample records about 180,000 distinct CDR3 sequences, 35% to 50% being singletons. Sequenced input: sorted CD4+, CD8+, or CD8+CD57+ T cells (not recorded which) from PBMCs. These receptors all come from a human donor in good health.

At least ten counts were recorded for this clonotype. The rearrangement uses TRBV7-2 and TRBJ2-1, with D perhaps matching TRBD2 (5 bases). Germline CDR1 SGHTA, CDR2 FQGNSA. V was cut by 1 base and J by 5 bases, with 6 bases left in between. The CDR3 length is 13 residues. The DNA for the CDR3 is TGTGCCAGCAGCTTAGTGCGGGACAATGAGCAGTTCTTC. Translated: CASSLVRDNEQFF. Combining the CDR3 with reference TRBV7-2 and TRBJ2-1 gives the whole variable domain GAGVSQSPSNKVTEKGKDVELRCDPISGHTALYWYRQSLGQGLEFLIYFQGNSAPDKSGLPSDRFSAERTGGSVSTLTIQRTQQEDSAVYLCASSLVRDNEQFFGPGTRLTVL.

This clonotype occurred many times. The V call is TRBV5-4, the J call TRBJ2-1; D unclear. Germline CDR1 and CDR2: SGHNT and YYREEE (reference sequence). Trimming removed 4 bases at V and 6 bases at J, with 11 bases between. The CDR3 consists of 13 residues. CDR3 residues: CASSAELRNEQFF. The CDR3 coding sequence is TGTGCCAGCAGCGCGGAACTACGCAATGAGCAGTTCTTC.

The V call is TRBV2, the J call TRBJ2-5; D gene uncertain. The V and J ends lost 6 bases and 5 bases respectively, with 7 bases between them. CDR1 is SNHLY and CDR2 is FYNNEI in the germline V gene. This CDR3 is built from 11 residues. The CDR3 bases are TGTGCCAGCAGAGAATTGGAGACCCAGTACTTC. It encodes CASRELETQYF.

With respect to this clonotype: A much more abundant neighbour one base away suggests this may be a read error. CDR3 sequence: CSATRASGGPGVSTDTQYF. The CDR3 DNA sequence: TGCAGTGCCACCCGGGCTAGCGGGGGGCCAGGGGTCAGCACAGATACGCAGTATTTT. The V call is TRBV20-1, the J call TRBJ2-3, with 11 bases identical to TRBD2. This CDR3 has 19 amino acids. The germline V gene encodes CDR1 DFQATT and CDR2 SNEGSKA (reference sequence). V shed 6 bases, J shed 0 bases, and the junction held 17 bases outside the gene matches.